These 11 T cell receptor beta chains were sequenced from one sample in a study of regulatory T cells in long-lasting Graves disease. Arm-PCR with iRepertoire HTBI primers amplified the CDR3 regions for these TCR beta libraries. MiXCR, applied by TCRdb to the multiplex PCR reads, yields one record per CDR3 protein. The data hold 600,000 to 850,000 distinct CDR3 sequences, with 25% to 30% observed a single time. Time point denoted: persistent/refractory GD, antithyroid drugs over 5 years with positive TRAb. Scientists built the TCR library using RNA that was extracted from PBMCs. The sample here was peripheral blood mononuclear cells (PBMCs), taken when the disease was refractory, from a patient treated with antithyroid drugs. Receptors were obtained from a female donor with Graves disease.

About this clonotype itself: A much larger clonotype is one base distant, so this may be a read error. The gene calls are TRBV7-9 and TRBJ2-5; 7 nucleotides line up with TRBD2. The CDR3 spans 15 residues. The ends lost 5 bases at V and 1 base at J; junction bases unmatched: 7. CDR1 SEHNR and CDR2 FQNEAQ come from the germline V gene (reference sequence). The CDR3 region has the DNA TGTGCCAGCAGCGGGGGGGGAAGAGGCCAAGAGACCCAGTACTTC. Translated, it gives CASSGGGRGQETQYF.

This clonotype has just a few counts. The CDR3, as DNA: TGCAGCGGAGGGCGGGGGCCGAACACTGAAGCTTTCTTT. Protein: CSGGRGPNTEAFF. The rearrangement uses TRBV29-1 and TRBJ1-1, with D possibly being TRBD1 (6 bases). The CDR3 spans 13 residues. CDR1 and CDR2 from the germline V gene are SQVTM and ANQGSEA. The V end lost 7 bases, the J end lost 1 base, and 13 bases lay between the germline ends.

At least ten counts were recorded for this clonotype. This sequence joins TRBV28 and TRBJ1-5; maybe TRBD1 (5 bases). Per germline, CDR1 MDHEN and CDR2 SYDVKM. V was cut by 6 bases and J by 9 bases, with 15 bases left in between. The CDR3 spans 13 residues. This chain's CDR3 is CASSSGHFAPQHF. DNA for the CDR3: TGTGCCAGCAGCTCCGGACATTTTGCGCCCCAGCATTTT.

The chain couples TRBV20-1 to TRBJ2-7; 9 nucleotides match TRBD2. The ends lost 6 bases at V and 2 bases at J; junction bases unmatched: 11. CDR3 size: 15 residues. Germline CDR1 and CDR2: DFQATT and SNEGSKA (reference sequence). In DNA, the CDR3 is TGCAGTGCCCGACCACGGACTAGCGCCACCTACGAGCAGTACTTC. Protein product: CSARPRTSATYEQYF.

With regard to this clonotype: A much larger clone differs from this one at a single base, so this may be a read error. The V call is TRBV6-9, the J call TRBJ1-1; D call uncertain. The V end lost 3 bases, the J end lost 6 bases, and 8 bases lay between the germline ends. In germline, CDR1 is MNHGY, CDR2 SVAAGI. The CDR3 covers 12 residues. The CDR3 region is CASSYDAAEAFF. The CDR3 nucleotides read TGTGCCAGCAGTTACGATGCCGCTGAAGCTTTCTTT.

The sample holds a few counts of this clonotype. This rearrangement joins TRBV20-1 to TRBJ2-7; D is unresolved. Trimming took off 4 bases at V and 2 bases at J, with 9 bases between the two ends. CDR1 and CDR2 (germline): DFQATT, SNEGSKA (reference sequence). The CDR3 is 12 residues long. The CDR3, as DNA: TGCAGTGCTAAGGCCCAAGCCTACGAGCAGTACTTC. This gives the protein CSAKAQAYEQYF.

This clonotype was counted only a few times. The gene calls are TRBV29-1 and TRBJ1-1; 9 positions agree with TRBD1. Germline CDR1 and CDR2: SQVTM and ANQGSEA. CDR3 length: 13 amino acids. The V segment lost 6 bases and the J segment 4 bases; nucleotides outside the gene matches: 6. The CDR3 loop reads CSVRTGESTEAFF. The CDR3 nucleotides read TGCAGCGTGCGGACAGGGGAGAGCACTGAAGCTTTCTTT.

The V gene is TRBV10-3, the J gene TRBJ1-3; D is unclear. Trimming removed 4 bases at V and 0 bases at J, with 7 bases between. Germline assignment: CDR1 ENHRY and CDR2 SYGVKD. The CDR3 length is 14 residues. The CDR3 DNA is TGTGCCATCAGTGCTGCCCCCTCTGGAAACACCATATATTTT. Translation gives CAISAAPSGNTIYF.

The J gene is TRBJ2-4, the V gene TRBV5-1, with a possible D match to TRBD2 (6 bases). V lost 0 bases and J lost 9, with 10 bases in between. Germline CDR1 is SGHRS and CDR2 is YFSETQ. The CDR3 loop spans 13 amino acids. The CDR3 loop is CASSLVEGSIQYF. In DNA form, the CDR3 reads TGCGCCAGCAGCTTGGTGGAGGGGAGCATTCAGTACTTC.

The genes are TRBV5-5 and TRBJ1-2, with TRBD1 identical over 9 bases. Trimming at V came to 0 bases and at J to 8 bases, leaving 14 bases not matched to a gene. Per germline, CDR1 SGHKS and CDR2 YYEKEE (reference sequence). The CDR3 is 17 residues long. The CDR3 sequence is CASSLGITGGGRNGYTF. CDR3 nucleotides: TGTGCCAGCAGCTTGGGTATAACAGGGGGCGGAAGGAACGGCTACACCTTC.

The rearrangement links TRBV6-4 to TRBJ2-2; no reliable D call. CDR1 and CDR2 (germline): MRHNA, SNTAGT. V lost 7 bases and J 1 base, leaving 7 bases between the germline ends. There are 13 residues in the CDR3. CDR3 DNA sequence: TGTGCCAGCAAGGAACTGAACACCGGGGAGCTGTTTTTT. It translates to CASKELNTGELFF.